These 26 T cell receptor beta chains were sequenced from one sample in a study of blood T cell repertoires in COVID-19. Only in-frame clones appear in the TCRdb table, and some are missing; sequencing was by immunoSEQ multiplex PCR. The sample comprises 95,000 to 150,000 clones, around 78% of which are singletons, and under 3% rests with the top ten. Source material: peripheral blood. The receptors shown here come from a man aged 65-85 years with acute or convalescent COVID-19.

The rearrangement joins TRBV6-5 to TRBJ1-2; a weak D match, TRBD1 (6 bases). The germline V and J ends were trimmed by 6 bases and 1 base, with 12 bases remaining between them. The length of the CDR3 is 14 residues. CDR1 is MNHEY and CDR2 is SVGAGI in the germline V gene. The CDR3 coding sequence is TGTGCCAGCAGGGGAGACAGGAGTAACTATGGCTACACCTTC. This sequence encodes CASRGDRSNYGYTF.

The V gene is TRBV12-5, the J gene TRBJ1-1, with 8 bases aligning to TRBD1. The CDR3 loop spans 14 amino acids. Germline V lookup: CDR1 LGHNT, CDR2 FRNRAP. The J segment lost 4 bases and the V segment lost 1 base, leaving 2 bases of the junction unmatched. The CDR3 loop is CASGLAQGGTEAFF. The DNA of the CDR3 is TGTGCTAGTGGTTTGGCACAGGGGGGCACTGAAGCTTTCTTT.

The gene calls are TRBV4-3 and TRBJ2-3; D remains unclear. Germline CDR1 LGHNA, CDR2 YSLEER. V gave up 0 bases and J gave up 0 bases, with 7 bases separating them. CDR3 length: 15 residues. CDR3 in DNA: TGCGCCAGCAGCCAAGATTGGAGAAGCACAGATACGCAGTATTTT. It codes for CASSQDWRSTDTQYF.

V gene TRBV7-3 combines with J gene TRBJ1-1; D is ambiguous. Germline CDR1 reads SGHTA; CDR2 reads FQGTGA. This CDR3 contains 13 residues. Between the trimmed V and J ends, which lost 5 bases and 1 base, there was a span of 8 bases. In DNA, the CDR3 is TGTGCCAGCAGCCCCCAGGCGAACACTGAAGCTTTCTTT. Its translation is CASSPQANTEAFF.

This chain links TRBV5-1 with TRBJ2-3; D is perhaps TRBD2 (6 bases). The length of the CDR3 is 15 residues. V lost 4 bases and J lost 5, with 17 bases in between. The germline V gene has CDR1 SGHRS and CDR2 YFSETQ. CDR3: CASSTAGSPGDTQYF. The CDR3 DNA reads as TGCGCCAGCAGCACCGCGGGGTCTCCGGGAGATACGCAGTATTTT.

The chain is built from TRBV19 and TRBJ1-3; D remains ambiguous. Trimming left V 7 bases short and J 0 bases short, with 13 bases between. The V gene's germline CDR1 is LNHDA and CDR2 SQIVND (reference sequence). The CDR3 length is 15 residues. The CDR3 DNA is TGTGCCAGTATCGGAACCTCGGGCTCTGGAAACACCATATATTTT. Residues: CASIGTSGSGNTIYF.

This clone was counted ten times or more. J is TRBJ2-5 and V is TRBV7-8, with 7 bases fitting TRBD1. V lost 2 bases, J lost 5 bases, and 8 bases stayed unmatched. Germline V gene sequence: CDR1 SGHVS, CDR2 FQNEAQ. The CDR3 has 15 amino acids. The chain's CDR3 is CASSLTGTVGETQYF. The DNA for the CDR3 is TGTGCCAGCAGCTTAACCGGGACAGTCGGGGAGACCCAGTACTTC. Filled out from reference TRBV7-8 and TRBJ2-5, the complete variable domain reads GAGVSQSPRYKVAKRGQDVALRCDPISGHVSLFWYQQALGQGPEFLTYFQNEAQLDKSGLPSDRFFAERPEGSVSTLKIQRTQQEDSAVYLCASSLTGTVGETQYFGPGTRLLVL.

The CDR3 region has the DNA TGTGCCAGCTGCCGTCTGGGGGGCTCTGGAAACACCATATATTTT. Its translation is CASCRLGGSGNTIYF. The rearrangement links TRBV27 to TRBJ1-3; D possibly corresponds to TRBD1 (5 bases). The germline V gene encodes CDR1 MNHEY and CDR2 SMNVEV (reference sequence). This CDR3 is 15 amino acids long. V gave up 8 bases and J gave up 0 bases, with 14 bases separating them.

This clone showed up just a few times. This sequence joins TRBV3-1 (or the pseudogene TRBV3-2) and TRBJ1-2; the match to TRBD1 covers 7 bases. The CDR3 spans 14 residues. CDR1 and CDR2 (germline): LGHDT, YNNKEL (reference sequence). V trimming: 3 bases; J trimming: 5 bases; junction bases outside the gene matches: 6. The CDR3, as DNA: TGTGCCAGCAGCCAGTCGACAGGGCTTTATGGCTACACCTTC. It codes for CASSQSTGLYGYTF.

The chain is built from TRBV5-4 and TRBJ2-7; TRBD1 aligns across 8 bases. CDR3 length: 16 amino acids. Germline V CDR1 and CDR2: SGHNT, YYREEE (reference sequence). V dropped 4 bases and J dropped 0; count of bases not matched to a gene: 9. CDR3 region: CASSPNRGQVSYEQYF. Written as DNA, the CDR3 is TGTGCCAGCAGCCCGAATAGGGGACAGGTCTCCTACGAGCAGTACTTC.

V and J are TRBV6-5 and TRBJ1-5, with a tentative D call TRBD1 (5 bases). In germline, CDR1 is MNHEY, CDR2 SVGAGI. The CDR3 contains 13 residues. Trimming took 8 bases from V and 6 from J, leaving 14 bases between them. The CDR3 DNA reads TGTGCCAGCGGAGGGACGGGAAGTCAGCCCCAGCATTTT. The encoded protein is CASGGTGSQPQHF.

This clone is a singleton in its sample. This chain links TRBV3-1 (or the pseudogene TRBV3-2) with TRBJ1-4, with a weak D call TRBD1 (5 bases). The CDR3 runs 15 residues. CDR1 LGHDT and CDR2 YNNKEL come from the germline V gene (reference sequence). V lost 4 bases, J lost 7 bases, and 16 bases lay in between. The CDR3 DNA sequence: TGTGCCAGCAGCCCGCGGACAATGGGAGGTGAAAAACTGTTTTTT. Translating gives CASSPRTMGGEKLFF.

The V call is TRBV19, the J call TRBJ1-3; the D gene is possibly TRBD1 (6 bases). V was clipped by 4 bases and J by 0 bases, with 13 bases between them. The germline gives CDR1 LNHDA, CDR2 SQIVND (reference sequence). CDR3 length equals 16 residues. This CDR3 reads CASSNPGQTSGNTIYF. The CDR3 DNA follows: TGTGCCAGTAGTAACCCTGGACAGACCTCTGGAAACACCATATATTTT.

This clone was counted only a few times. The V and J genes are TRBV18 and TRBJ2-3, with 7 nucleotides matching TRBD1. The ends lost 5 bases at V and 0 bases at J; junction bases unmatched: 5. Germline CDR1 and CDR2: KGHSH and LQKENI. The CDR3 is 15 amino acids. For the CDR3, the DNA is TGTGCCAGCTCATCAGGGGGAGTGAGCACAGATACGCAGTATTTT. It is translated as CASSSGGVSTDTQYF.

The chain joins TRBV2 to TRBJ1-1, with unresolved D. The CDR3 length is 13 residues. Germline-derived CDR1 and CDR2 are SNHLY and FYNNEI. Trimming left V 7 bases short and J 3 bases short, with 12 bases between. The DNA of the CDR3 is TGTGCCAGCATGATAGGAGAGGACACTGAAGCTTTCTTT. It codes for CASMIGEDTEAFF.

The chain uses TRBV5-1 and TRBJ2-5; TRBD1 matches at 8 bases. Per germline, CDR1 SGHRS and CDR2 YFSETQ. This CDR3 contains 15 residues. J gave up 5 bases and V 0 bases, and 6 bases lay outside the gene matches. CDR3 loop: CASSLEDRGWETQYF. The CDR3 DNA sequence: TGCGCCAGCAGCTTGGAAGACAGGGGCTGGGAGACCCAGTACTTC.

The chain employs TRBV9 and TRBJ1-3, with 9 bases that match TRBD1. J lost 6 bases, V lost 2 bases, and 3 bases had no gene match. This CDR3 has 14 amino acids. From germline, CDR1 is SGDLS and CDR2 YYNGEE. CDR3 DNA: TGTGCCAGCAGCGTGGGACAGGGCGAAAACACCATATATTTT. It codes for CASSVGQGENTIYF.

This chain uses TRBV19 with TRBJ1-1; perhaps TRBD1 as D (6 bases). The CDR3 runs to 14 residues. With 6 bases removed from V and 1 base from J, the gap between germline ends came to 12 bases. Germline-derived CDR1 and CDR2 are LNHDA and SQIVND (reference sequence). The CDR3 sequence is CASSPTGRNTEAFF. DNA for the CDR3: TGTGCCAGTAGCCCCACAGGGAGGAACACTGAAGCTTTCTTT.

The chain recombines TRBV12-3 or TRBV12-4 with TRBJ2-2; D not resolved. V was shortened by 5 bases and J by 6 bases, with 10 bases between the two germline ends. The CDR3 spans 13 residues. The DNA of the CDR3 is TGTGCCAGCAGTCCCCAGGTCTCCGGGGAGCTGTTTTTT. It is translated as CASSPQVSGELFF.

Concerning this clone itself: A junction end diverges from the germline sequence, so it may reflect a read error. The rearrangement uses TRBV7-9 and TRBJ1-2; 10 bases match TRBD1. This CDR3 comprises 15 residues. CDR1 SEHNR and CDR2 FQNEAQ come from the germline V gene (reference sequence). CDR3 nucleotides: TGTGCCAGCAGCCTAGCGGGACAGGGGAGCTATGGCTACACCTTC. It translates to CASSLAGQGSYGYTF.

This clone was seen just once. The rearrangement joins TRBV13 to TRBJ1-3, with a weak D call TRBD1 (6 bases). The germline gives CDR1 PRHDT, CDR2 FYEKMQ (reference sequence). Trimming shortened V by 6 bases and J by 0 bases, and 12 bases separated the two germline ends. The length of the CDR3 is 15 residues. The CDR3 loop reads CASSRDISSGNTIYF. CDR3 DNA: TGTGCCAGCAGTAGGGACATTAGCTCTGGAAACACCATATATTTT.

The table lists this clone with a few counts. This chain uses TRBV30 with TRBJ1-3, with TRBD1 identical over 7 bases. The junction had 8 bases not matched to a gene; V was cut back by 0 bases and J by 0 bases. From germline, CDR1 is GTSNPN and CDR2 SVGIG (reference sequence). This CDR3 is 17 amino acids long. The CDR3 reads CAWSVLTGIISGNTIYF. DNA of the CDR3: TGTGCCTGGAGTGTTCTGACAGGGATCATCTCTGGAAACACCATATATTTT.

V and J are TRBV6-2 or TRBV6-3 and TRBJ2-7, with TRBD1 matching 7 bases. Germline V gene sequence: CDR1 MNHEY, CDR2 SVGEGT. This CDR3 spans 15 amino acids. V shed 5 bases, J shed 2 bases, and the junction held 9 bases outside the gene matches. This chain's CDR3 is CASSLYRGWTYEQYF. For the CDR3, the DNA is TGTGCCAGCAGTCTCTACAGGGGCTGGACCTACGAGCAGTACTTC.

This clone was seen more than once but under ten times. The rearrangement links TRBV10-2 to TRBJ1-2, with D perhaps TRBD1 (6 bases). Trimming removed 4 bases at V and 5 bases at J, with 20 bases between. Germline loops: CDR1 WSHSY, CDR2 SAAADI. The CDR3 runs 16 residues. The CDR3 bases are TGCGCCAGCAGTGCCTTTTACGAGGGGGTAGGGTATGGCTACACCTTC. This codes for CASSAFYEGVGYGYTF.

The genes are TRBV7-2 and TRBJ1-6; D uncertain. V gave up 8 bases and J gave up 1 base, with 6 bases separating them. Germline V gene sequence: CDR1 SGHTA, CDR2 FQGNSA. This CDR3 has 13 amino acids. The CDR3 bases are TGTGCCAGCGGCAGTTCCTATAATTCACCCCTCCACTTT. Protein sequence: CASGSSYNSPLHF. Full variable domain (outside the CDR3, taken from reference TRBV7-2 and TRBJ1-6): GAGVSQSPSNKVTEKGKDVELRCDPISGHTALYWYRQSLGQGLEFLIYFQGNSAPDKSGLPSDRFSAERTGGSVSTLTIQRTQQEDSAVYLCASGSSYNSPLHFGNGTRLTVT.

V gene TRBV7-2 combines with J gene TRBJ2-6; possibly TRBD1 for D (5 bases). The V end was cut by 5 bases, the J end by 1 base, with 12 bases between. This CDR3 contains 16 residues. The germline V gene encodes CDR1 SGHTA and CDR2 FQGNSA. In DNA, the CDR3 is TGTGCCAGCAGCCCGCGACAGCAGTCTGGGGCCAACGTCCTGACTTTC. Encoded protein: CASSPRQQSGANVLTF.